Listed here are 31 T cell receptor beta chains from one sample, sequenced in a study of blood T cells in healthy people across ages. Using a J-beta primer mix together with a sample-barcoded 5' primer, a second PCR was run for about 6 to 11 cycles. TCRdb analysed the 5' RACE reads with MiXCR anew, one entry per CDR3 protein. The sample includes about 930,000 distinct CDR3 sequences, almost 30% seen only once; the top ten take about a tenth. The sample was also reused in another study, on T cells of mothers and their children.

Sequencing was performed on blood. Every receptor here comes from a woman aged 40 to 49 in good health.

The chain couples TRBV7-2 to TRBJ2-3; TRBD1 aligns across 8 bases. Germline-derived CDR1 and CDR2 are SGHTA and FQGNSA. The CDR3 sequence is 14 residues long. V trimming: 0 bases; J trimming: 9 bases; junction bases outside the gene matches: 5. The CDR3 here is CASSLAQGARTQYF. The CDR3 bases are TGTGCCAGCAGCTTAGCTCAGGGGGCGCGAACGCAGTATTTT. Using reference TRBV7-2 and TRBJ2-3 for the parts outside the CDR3, the full variable domain is GAGVSQSPSNKVTEKGKDVELRCDPISGHTALYWYRQSLGQGLEFLIYFQGNSAPDKSGLPSDRFSAERTGGSVSTLTIQRTQQEDSAVYLCASSLAQGARTQYFGPGTRLTVL.

The chain uses TRBV9 and TRBJ2-1; TRBD2 matches 9 bases. The CDR3 has 15 residues. Per the germline V gene, CDR1 is SGDLS and CDR2 is YYNGEE. Germline trimming cut 4 bases from V and 3 bases from J; bases unmatched to any gene: 5. The CDR3 is CASSTRGGVYNEQFF. The DNA of the CDR3 is TGTGCCAGCAGCACCCGCGGGGGGGTCTACAATGAGCAGTTCTTC.

The rearrangement joins TRBV4-1 to TRBJ1-2, with 7 positions matching TRBD1. J gave up 4 bases and V 1 base, and 9 bases lay outside the gene matches. CDR1 is MGHRA and CDR2 is YSYEKL in the germline V gene. The CDR3 has 16 amino acids. In nucleotides, the CDR3 is TGCGCCAGCAGCCAAGTAGCTCAGGGGGGGACCTATGGCTACACCTTC. Its protein product is CASSQVAQGGTYGYTF.

This clonotype was recorded a few times. CDR3 in DNA: TGTGCCAGCAGAAACCGGGACAGGGGTCTGACTAGCACAGATACGCAGTATTTT. Amino acid sequence: CASRNRDRGLTSTDTQYF. This chain connects TRBV27 to TRBJ2-3; 10 bases match TRBD1. CDR3 length: 18 residues. CDR1 and CDR2 from the germline V gene are MNHEY and SMNVEV (reference sequence). V trimming: 6 bases; J trimming: 0 bases; junction bases outside the gene matches: 12.

The J gene is TRBJ1-4, the V gene TRBV7-2; no definite D call. This CDR3 comprises 13 residues. V lost 1 base and J lost 7, with 7 bases in between. Looked up from germline, CDR1 is SGHTA and CDR2 is FQGNSA. Here the CDR3 reads CASSLGELEKLFF. The CDR3 DNA is TGTGCCAGCAGCTTAGGCGAGCTTGAAAAACTGTTTTTT.

The chain recombines TRBV19 with TRBJ2-7, with a tentative D call TRBD2 (5 bases). This CDR3 contains 13 residues. Germline V CDR1 and CDR2: LNHDA, SQIVND (reference sequence). V was shortened by 9 bases and J by 3 bases, with 15 bases between the two germline ends. The CDR3 DNA is TGTGCCAGCGGTGAACGGGGTTTCTACGAGCAGTACTTC. It codes for CASGERGFYEQYF.

This clonotype was found many times. This rearrangement joins TRBV13 to TRBJ2-7; D is uncertain. CDR3 length equals 14 residues. V gave up 5 bases and J gave up 0 bases, with 11 bases separating them. Germline lookup yields CDR1 PRHDT and CDR2 FYEKMQ (reference sequence). The DNA for the CDR3 is TGTGCCAGCAGCCGATCCGGCCTCTCCTACGAGCAGTACTTC. It yields the protein CASSRSGLSYEQYF.

The rearrangement links TRBV27 to TRBJ1-3, with D perhaps matching TRBD1 (5 bases). The CDR3 covers 15 residues. Germline V lookup: CDR1 MNHEY, CDR2 SMNVEV (reference sequence). V was shortened by 4 bases and J by 0 bases, with 10 bases between the two germline ends. CDR3 in DNA: TGTGCCAGCAGTTCCCCTGGGGGCTCTGGAAACACCATATATTTT. This gives the protein CASSSPGGSGNTIYF.

CDR3 amino acids: CSVEDITDTQYF. CDR3 sequence (DNA): TGCAGCGTTGAGGACATCACAGATACGCAGTATTTT. The chain combines TRBV29-1 with TRBJ2-3, with TRBD1 as a possible D gene (5 bases). The CDR3 is 12 amino acids. The germline CDR1 and CDR2 sequences are SQVTM and ANQGSEA. Trimming took 3 bases from V and 2 from J, leaving 6 bases between them.

This clonotype was picked up a small number of times. The CDR3, as DNA: TGTGCCAGCAGCTCCCCCCGGGACAGGGGTATTCAGAGCACAGATACGCAGTATTTT. Translated: CASSSPRDRGIQSTDTQYF. The chain employs TRBV9 and TRBJ2-3; the match to TRBD1 covers 10 bases. The germline CDR1 and CDR2 sequences are SGDLS and YYNGEE. The CDR3 spans 19 residues. V was pared by 4 bases and J by 0 bases, with 14 bases of the junction left unmatched.

The rearrangement links TRBV7-6 to TRBJ1-2; maybe TRBD1 (5 bases). The germline CDR1 and CDR2 sequences are SGHVS and FNYEAQ. Trimming pared 5 bases from V and 4 bases from J, leaving 14 bases between. The length of the CDR3 is 14 residues. Written as DNA, the CDR3 is TGTGCCAGCAGCATAGGGGAGGCAGCCTATGGCTACACCTTC. Translation: CASSIGEAAYGYTF.

The V gene is TRBV2, the J gene TRBJ2-1; 8 nucleotides match TRBD2. The junction had 7 bases not matched to a gene; V was cut back by 9 bases and J by 0 bases. Germline values: CDR1 SNHLY, CDR2 FYNNEI. The CDR3 is 15 residues long. CDR3 sequence reads: CASTIAGSSYNEQFF. CDR3 in DNA: TGTGCCAGTACCATAGCGGGGAGCTCCTACAATGAGCAGTTCTTC.

In this sample, this clonotype turned up many times. This chain joins TRBV5-1 and TRBJ2-7, with unresolved D. CDR3 size: 14 residues. CDR1 and CDR2 from the germline V gene are SGHRS and YFSETQ. Trimming left V 0 bases short and J 1 base short, with 8 bases between. The CDR3 DNA reads TGCGCCAGCAGCTTGGTCAAGGGATCCTACGAGCAGTACTTC. This sequence encodes CASSLVKGSYEQYF.

Note on this clonotype: Germline and junction disagree at one end, which may indicate a read error. This chain links TRBV19 with TRBJ1-1, with D unresolved. This CDR3 region has 14 residues. Germline CDR1 LNHDA, CDR2 SQIVND (reference sequence). The CDR3 reads CTSSIRMYDTEAFF. The CDR3 region has the DNA TGTACCAGTAGTATACGAATGTATGACACTGAAGCTTTCTTT.

This clonotype turned up a few times. The V gene is TRBV20-1, the J gene TRBJ1-1; maybe TRBD1 (5 bases). With 1 base removed from V and 7 bases from J, the gap between germline ends came to 19 bases. CDR1 is DFQATT, CDR2 SNEGSKA, per germline (reference sequence). This CDR3 region has 15 residues. CDR3 amino acids: CSARAWGSSWGEAFF. CDR3 sequence (DNA): TGCAGTGCTAGAGCGTGGGGCAGCTCGTGGGGTGAAGCTTTCTTT.

Only one count was recorded for this clonotype. The V call is TRBV7-9, the J call TRBJ2-4, with 7 bases fitting TRBD1. Trimming cost V 5 bases and J 13 bases; bases outside gene matches: 11. Germline assignment: CDR1 SEHNR and CDR2 FQNEAQ (reference sequence). The CDR3 runs 13 residues. This CDR3 reads CASSRGQYNEQYF. The CDR3 region has the DNA TGTGCCAGCAGCCGGGGACAGTACAATGAGCAGTACTTC.

V and J are TRBV20-1 and TRBJ2-3; 9 bases align to TRBD2. The CDR3 contains 14 residues. Germline V CDR1 and CDR2: DFQATT, SNEGSKA (reference sequence). J lost 6 bases, V lost 3 bases, and 7 bases had no gene match. CDR3 amino acids: CSASRAGGQDTQYF. Here the CDR3 DNA reads TGCAGTGCTAGTAGAGCGGGGGGCCAGGATACGCAGTATTTT.

This clonotype was found a few times. The chain employs TRBV5-1 and TRBJ2-7; D perhaps matches TRBD1 (7 bases). The CDR3 spans 14 residues. The germline V gene has CDR1 SGHRS and CDR2 YFSETQ. Trimming cost V 2 bases and J 7 bases, with 16 bases left between them. This chain's CDR3 is CASSLGQDRGEQYF. The CDR3 DNA is TGCGCCAGCAGCTTAGGACAGGACCGGGGGGAGCAGTACTTC.

This clonotype has more than one count but fewer than ten. The gene calls are TRBV6-6 and TRBJ2-1; 7 positions agree with TRBD2. Trimming at V came to 5 bases and at J to 0 bases, leaving 7 bases not matched to a gene. This CDR3 is 16 amino acids long. CDR1 is MNHNY, CDR2 SVGAGI, per germline (reference sequence). The CDR3 loop is CASSILAQSSYNEQFF. For the CDR3, the DNA is TGTGCCAGCAGTATACTAGCGCAGAGCTCCTACAATGAGCAGTTCTTC.

The chain uses TRBV7-2 and TRBJ2-7; a possible D gene is TRBD2 (6 bases). The J call is in doubt because the DNA end fits TRBJ2-5 better. This CDR3 is 14 amino acids long. Germline V gene data show CDR1 as SGHTA and CDR2 as FQGNSA. CDR3 protein: CASSPRLAMETQYF. CDR3 DNA sequence: TGTGCCAGCAGCCCCCGGCTAGCGATGGAGACCCAGTACTTC.

In DNA, the CDR3 is TGTGCCAGCAGCAGCTACCCAGGGGATGGCTACACCTTC. Protein sequence: CASSSYPGDGYTF. V gene TRBV9 combines with J gene TRBJ1-2, with a weak D call TRBD1 (6 bases). Germline CDR1 SGDLS, CDR2 YYNGEE. This CDR3 spans 13 amino acids. The V gene lost 4 bases and the J gene lost 6 bases, with 13 bases spanning the gap.

Comments on this clonotype: At one of its ends the junction is not consistent with the germline gene, which may arise from a read error. The chain uses TRBV12-3 or TRBV12-4 and TRBJ2-1; D is unclear. The length of the CDR3 is 13 residues. CDR3 protein: CTSSLPVYNEQFF. DNA of the CDR3: TGTACCAGCAGTTTACCGGTTTACAATGAGCAGTTCTTC.

As for this clonotype: A clone one base away is much larger, so this may be a read error. The chain employs TRBV20-1 and TRBJ1-2; D gene uncertain. The V end was cut by 0 bases, the J end by 0 bases, with 14 bases between. CDR1 and CDR2 (germline): DFQATT, SNEGSKA (reference sequence). The CDR3 has 16 amino acids. In nucleotides, the CDR3 is TGCAGTGCTAGAGATCGAGCCAGATCCCCTAACTATGGCTACACCTTC. Amino acids: CSARDRARSPNYGYTF.

As for this clonotype: This could be a read error, since a much larger clone is one nucleotide away. The chain has TRBV7-8 and TRBJ2-5; TRBD2 matches 7 bases. This CDR3 spans 16 amino acids. Germline lookup yields CDR1 SGHVS and CDR2 FQNEAQ. The CDR3 spells CVSSLGASSGRETQYF. Written as DNA, the CDR3 is TGTGTCAGCAGCTTAGGCGCGTCTAGCGGACGGGAGACCCAGTACTTC.

This clonotype has more than one count but fewer than ten. This sequence joins TRBV29-1 and TRBJ2-7; 7 bases are a match to TRBD1. The CDR3 runs 13 residues. The junction had 9 bases not matched to a gene; V was cut back by 6 bases and J by 4 bases. Looked up from germline, CDR1 is SQVTM and CDR2 is ANQGSEA. The CDR3 sequence is CSVLRDRAYEQYF. The DNA of the CDR3 is TGCAGCGTGCTCCGGGACAGAGCATACGAGCAGTACTTC.

This sequence joins TRBV9 and TRBJ2-7, with TRBD1 as a possible D gene (6 bases). The CDR3 has 14 amino acids. The V gene's germline CDR1 is SGDLS and CDR2 YYNGEE. The V end was cut by 0 bases, the J end by 3 bases, with 10 bases between. In DNA form, the CDR3 reads TGTGCCAGCAGCGTAGAGGTACAGGGCTACGAGCAGTACTTC. Amino acids: CASSVEVQGYEQYF.

With regard to this clonotype: Given a much more abundant clone one base away, this may be a read error. The chain joins TRBV7-3 to TRBJ2-1, with TRBD2 as a possible D gene (7 bases). The CDR3 is made up of 16 amino acids. Germline CDR1 reads SGHTA; CDR2 reads FQGTGA. Trimming left V 2 bases short and J 6 bases short, with 17 bases between. The CDR3 spells CASSLVGRGTTNEQFF. The DNA for the CDR3 is TGTGCCAGCAGCTTAGTGGGGCGGGGGACAACCAATGAGCAGTTCTTC.

This clonotype appeared many times. This chain connects TRBV7-2 to TRBJ2-7, with TRBD1 identical over 8 bases. The V and J ends lost 2 bases and 2 bases, in that order; junction bases with no gene match: 5. This CDR3 is built from 15 residues. CDR1 and CDR2 (germline): SGHTA, FQGNSA. Written as DNA, the CDR3 is TGTGCCAGCAGCTTAAGGCGGGACAGGACCTACGAGCAGTACTTC. This codes for CASSLRRDRTYEQYF.

This clonotype was recorded a few times. This rearrangement joins TRBV12-3 or TRBV12-4 to TRBJ2-6; 12 bases are shared with TRBD1. The CDR3 extends over 19 amino acids. The ends lost 5 bases at V and 3 bases at J; junction bases unmatched: 11. The CDR3 sequence is CASSPPLGQGADGANVLTF. The CDR3, as DNA: TGTGCCAGCAGTCCACCATTGGGACAGGGGGCGGATGGGGCCAACGTCCTGACTTTC.

The rearrangement joins TRBV5-1 to TRBJ1-6; TRBD1 matches at 7 bases. The trim removed 0 bases at V and 9 bases at J, leaving 9 bases unmatched. The CDR3 is 16 amino acids. CDR1 is SGHRS and CDR2 is YFSETQ in the germline V gene. CDR3 nucleotide sequence: TGCGCCAGCAGCTTGGCGGCCGTGACAGGGACTTCACCCCTCCACTTT. Protein sequence: CASSLAAVTGTSPLHF.

There are a few counts of this clonotype. V usage is TRBV12-3 or TRBV12-4 and J usage is TRBJ1-4; no clear D. Trimming stripped 4 bases from V and 13 bases from J, with 16 bases between. The CDR3 length is 13 residues. In DNA, the CDR3 is TGTGCCAGCAGTTCCTCTACGGGTACCGGACTGTTTTTT. Protein: CASSSSTGTGLFF.